This paragraph covers one T cell receptor beta chain sequence. Its target is not known. PCR involved 60 Vbeta and 13 Jbeta primers. Sequencing was performed with immunoSEQ multiplex PCR; in TCRdb, only in-frame clones are kept and a portion is missing. The table lists 120,000 or so clones, 70% to 85% of them singletons, with roughly 3.5% in the top ten. This sample stems from a study of cytomegalovirus exposure and HLA in healthy donors. Turning to the study itself: The study's early data release held 75 million to 95 million unique TCRs from HLA-typed donors. Regarding the study as a whole: When analyzed later, the rates of TCR association showed variation by HLA locus, with DRB1 the most and HLA-C the fewest.

The CDR3 loop spans 15 amino acids. V gave up 5 bases and J gave up 3 bases; unmatched junction bases: 5. Germline values: CDR1 MNHEY, CDR2 SVGAGI. Sequencing was done on a sample of PBMCs. This TCR derives from a woman aged 50 to 60 in good health and CMV-seronegative. The chain is built from TRBV6-5 and TRBJ2-1, with 9 bases fitting TRBD1. The CDR3 spells CASSNPGQGYNEQFF. The CDR3, as DNA: TGTGCCAGCAGTAACCCGGGACAGGGCTACAATGAGCAGTTCTTC.